A selection of T cell receptor beta chains follows, all from one sample in a study of T cells in Graves' hyperthyroidism and ophthalmopathy. TCRdb fed the multiplex PCR reads into MiXCR, producing one record per CDR3 protein. The sample includes about 210,000 distinct CDR3 sequences, about 17% of them seen just once. Sequences were obtained from blood. The receptors shown here come from a man between 35 and 55 years old with Graves' hyperthyroidism. Both conserved end residues are part of each CDR3. A D gene is named only where the DNA matches it firmly. The size of a clone is reported for some rows only, either as once, few or many, or as a class for expanded clones.

size,V,D,J,CDR3,DNA
.,TRBV7-2,.,TRBJ2-3,CASNLFMRVGSTDTQYF,TGTGCCAGCAACTTATTCATGCGGGTTGGCTCCACAGATACGCAGTATTTT
.,TRBV11-2,.,TRBJ1-1,CASSLTGNTGAFF,TGTGCCAGCAGCCTTACAGGGAACACTGGAGCTTTCTTT
many,TRBV30,.,TRBJ1-1,CAWYPGQPYTEAFF,TGTGCCTGGTACCCGGGGCAGCCTTACACTGAAGCTTTCTTT
many,TRBV7-8,.,TRBJ2-2,CASSLARAGTGELFF,TGTGCCAGCAGCTTAGCCCGGGCAGGCACCGGGGAGCTGTTTTTT
few,TRBV9,.,TRBJ2-3,CASNLQGSTDTQYF,TGTGCCAGCAACCTACAGGGAAGCACAGATACGCAGTATTTT
.,TRBV3-2,.,TRBJ2-1,CASSQERGRIDEQFF,TGTGCCAGCAGCCAAGAGAGAGGTCGGATAGATGAGCAGTTCTTC
.,TRBV28,.,TRBJ1-5,CASIQWGGNQPQHF,TGTGCCAGCATCCAATGGGGTGGCAATCAGCCCCAGCATTTT
few,TRBV6-1,TRBD1,TRBJ2-2,CAARGTGELFF,TGTGCCGCCAGGGGGACCGGGGAGCTGTTTTTT
many,TRBV28,TRBD1,TRBJ1-2,CASSPTGRGRDGYTF,TGTGCCAGCAGTCCCACCGGCAGGGGGCGGGACGGCTACACCTTC
many,TRBV20-1,.,TRBJ2-3,CSASSGGGTDTQYF,TGCAGTGCTAGTTCCGGTGGTGGCACAGATACGCAGTATTTT
.,TRBV7-2,TRBD1,TRBJ2-7,CASSLVPGGHEQYF,TGTGCCAGCAGCTTAGTGCCAGGGGGCCACGAGCAGTACTTC
.,TRBV7-3,.,TRBJ2-7,CASSLRVGRAYEQYF,TGTGCCAGCAGCTTAAGAGTGGGCCGGGCCTACGAGCAGTACTTC
.,TRBV4-3,.,TRBJ2-1,CASSIRHPSYNEQFF,TGCGCCAGCAGCATCCGACATCCCTCCTACAATGAGCAGTTCTTC
many,TRBV28,.,TRBJ2-7,CASSESRYEQYF,TGTGCCAGCAGTGAATCCAGATACGAGCAGTACTTC
many,TRBV18,TRBD1,TRBJ2-7,CASSPGQGIYEQYF,TGTGCCAGCTCACCTGGACAGGGTATATACGAGCAGTACTTC
.,TRBV25-1,TRBD1,TRBJ1-6,CASGGSTGGNSPLHF,TGTGCCAGCGGCGGATCGACAGGGGGGAATTCACCCCTCCACTTT
many,TRBV12-3/TRBV12-4,TRBD2,TRBJ2-3,CASRLLAGGRDTQYF,TGTGCCAGCAGGCTCCTGGCGGGGGGGCGAGATACGCAGTATTTT
many,TRBV2,.,TRBJ1-1,CASSTLQGTEAFF,TGTGCCAGCAGCACGCTACAGGGCACTGAAGCTTTCTTT
.,TRBV2,.,TRBJ1-2,CASSESRGVGYGYTF,TGTGCCAGCAGTGAGTCCCGGGGGGTAGGTTATGGCTACACCTTC
many,TRBV7-2,.,TRBJ1-5,CASSFLDRHNQPQHF,TGTGCCAGCAGCTTTCTGGACCGACACAATCAGCCCCAGCATTTT
few,TRBV20-1,TRBD2,TRBJ2-1,CSARGGTSGGSYNEQFF,TGCAGTGCTAGGGGGGGCACTAGCGGGGGCTCCTACAATGAGCAGTTCTTC
many,TRBV12-3/TRBV12-4,.,TRBJ2-3,CASRQSTDTQYF,TGTGCCAGCAGACAAAGCACAGATACGCAGTATTTT
.,TRBV5-1,TRBD2,TRBJ2-1,CASSLSGSWNEQFF,TGCGCCAGCAGCTTGAGCGGGAGTTGGAATGAGCAGTTCTTC
once,TRBV29-1,TRBD1,TRBJ1-1,CSAKQGLNTEAFF,TGCAGCGCCAAACAGGGGCTGAACACTGAAGCTTTCTTT
many,TRBV12-3/TRBV12-4,TRBD2,TRBJ2-5,CASSSPGTGSSGGAGETQYF,TGTGCCAGCAGCTCGCCCGGGACAGGGTCTAGCGGGGGGGCTGGGGAGACCCAGTACTTC
many,TRBV18,.,TRBJ1-5,CASSPQGHNQPQHF,TGTGCCAGCTCACCACAAGGACATAATCAGCCCCAGCATTTT
many,TRBV29-1,.,TRBJ1-1,CSVETRSLNTEAFF,TGCAGCGTTGAAACCAGGAGCCTGAACACTGAAGCTTTCTTT
.,TRBV20-1,TRBD1,TRBJ1-2,CSALVRGPGNGYTF,TGCAGTGCTCTAGTCAGGGGGCCGGGTAATGGCTACACCTTC
.,TRBV29-1,TRBD2,TRBJ2-1,CSVEAKGLVSFRQFF,TGCAGCGTTGAAGCGAAGGGACTAGTCTCTTTTCGGCAGTTCTTC
few,TRBV20-1,TRBD2,TRBJ2-5,CSAIGASGGAGETQYF,TGCAGTGCTATCGGGGCTAGCGGGGGGGCCGGGGAGACCCAGTACTTC
many,TRBV30,.,TRBJ2-7,CAWATGVEQYF,TGTGCCTGGGCGACGGGGGTTGAGCAGTACTTC
.,TRBV2,TRBD2,TRBJ2-7,CASSGGTSGYYEQYF,TGTGCCAGCAGTGGCGGGACTAGCGGGTACTACGAGCAGTACTTC
many,TRBV5-5,.,TRBJ2-5,CASSLSGGQGQETQYF,TGTGCCAGCAGCCTTAGCGGGGGACAGGGGCAAGAGACCCAGTACTTC
many,TRBV11-2,.,TRBJ2-7,CASSLAGAYEQYF,TGTGCCAGCAGCTTAGCGGGGGCCTACGAGCAGTACTTC
many,TRBV20-1,TRBD1,TRBJ2-1,CSAREADRGNEQFF,TGCAGTGCTAGAGAGGCGGACAGGGGCAATGAGCAGTTCTTC
.,TRBV10-1,.,TRBJ2-7,CASNDGFYEQYF,TGCGCCAGCAATGACGGGTTTTACGAGCAGTACTTC
few,TRBV20-1,TRBD1,TRBJ1-6,CSARMGQRYSPLHF,TGCAGTGCTAGAATGGGACAGAGATATTCACCCCTCCACTTT
many,TRBV6-2/TRBV6-3,TRBD1,TRBJ2-7,CASAQGVRRGGYEQYF,TGTGCCAGCGCGCAGGGGGTCCGCCGCGGTGGCTACGAGCAGTACTTC
many,TRBV3-1,.,TRBJ1-1,CASSQDRAEAFF,TGTGCCAGCAGCCAAGACAGGGCTGAAGCTTTCTTT
.,TRBV7-2,.,TRBJ2-5,CASNKLDMETQYF,TGTGCCAGCAACAAACTAGATATGGAGACCCAGTACTTC
many,TRBV18,.,TRBJ2-5,CASSPPGQEETQYF,TGTGCCAGCTCACCACCTGGGCAGGAAGAGACCCAGTACTTC
many,TRBV7-8,.,TRBJ2-7,CASSPRPPRAAVHDEQYF,TGTGCCAGCAGCCCTCGTCCCCCCCGGGCCGCAGTTCACGACGAGCAGTACTTC
few,TRBV2,.,TRBJ2-4,CASMKRIAKNIQYF,TGTGCCAGCATGAAGAGAATAGCCAAAAACATTCAGTACTTC
many,TRBV27,.,TRBJ2-2,CASSLSGSSGTGELFF,TGTGCCAGCAGTTTATCGGGGAGCTCCGGCACCGGGGAGCTGTTTTTT
.,TRBV15,.,TRBJ2-3,CATSAPSREDTQYF,TGTGCCACCAGCGCACCATCCAGGGAAGATACGCAGTATTTT
many,TRBV24-1,.,TRBJ2-7,CATSDYRLTGAYEQYF,TGTGCCACCAGTGATTATCGATTGACTGGAGCCTACGAGCAGTACTTC
many,TRBV6-1,.,TRBJ2-7,CASQGQSRSYEQYF,TGTGCCAGCCAAGGACAGTCACGCTCCTACGAGCAGTACTTC
many,TRBV24-1,.,TRBJ2-4,CATSVSGNGIQYF,TGTGCCACCAGTGTCTCCGGGAACGGCATTCAGTACTTC
.,TRBV5-1,.,TRBJ1-3,CASSLAGANSGNTIYF,TGCGCCAGCAGCTTGGCAGGGGCGAACTCTGGAAACACCATATATTTT
many,TRBV2,.,TRBJ1-5,CASSRQASNQPQHF,TGTGCCAGCTCCAGACAGGCCTCGAATCAGCCCCAGCATTTT
.,TRBV7-2,.,TRBJ2-3,CASSLRITDTQYF,TGTGCCAGCAGCTTAAGAATCACAGATACGCAGTATTTT
.,TRBV20-1,TRBD2,TRBJ2-1,CSALAGGDNEQFF,TGCAGTGCCTTAGCGGGAGGGGACAATGAGCAGTTCTTC
many,TRBV30,TRBD1,TRBJ1-1,CAWSPGQGKAFF,TGTGCCTGGAGCCCCGGACAGGGGAAAGCTTTCTTT
many,TRBV2,TRBD2,TRBJ2-7,CASSRAPGLAEEQYF,TGTGCCAGCAGTCGCGCCCCGGGACTAGCTGAAGAGCAGTACTTC
many,TRBV5-1,.,TRBJ2-7,CASSLAGDLTHEQYF,TGCGCCAGCAGCTTGGCCGGGGACCTCACCCACGAGCAGTACTTC
few,TRBV10-1,TRBD1,TRBJ2-7,CASSEWDRAAPPYEQYF,TGCGCCAGCAGTGAGTGGGACAGGGCTGCGCCCCCCTACGAGCAGTACTTC
many,TRBV28,.,TRBJ2-7,CASSFPQGSYEQYF,TGTGCCAGCAGTTTCCCCCAGGGGTCCTACGAGCAGTACTTC
.,TRBV4-1,.,TRBJ1-2,CASNPNLIVRGKDYGYTF,TGCGCCAGCAACCCCAACCTCATCGTAAGGGGGAAGGACTATGGCTACACCTTC
once,TRBV30,.,TRBJ1-2,CAWSVGKVRGDGYTF,TGTGCCTGGAGTGTAGGGAAGGTTCGGGGCGATGGCTACACCTTC